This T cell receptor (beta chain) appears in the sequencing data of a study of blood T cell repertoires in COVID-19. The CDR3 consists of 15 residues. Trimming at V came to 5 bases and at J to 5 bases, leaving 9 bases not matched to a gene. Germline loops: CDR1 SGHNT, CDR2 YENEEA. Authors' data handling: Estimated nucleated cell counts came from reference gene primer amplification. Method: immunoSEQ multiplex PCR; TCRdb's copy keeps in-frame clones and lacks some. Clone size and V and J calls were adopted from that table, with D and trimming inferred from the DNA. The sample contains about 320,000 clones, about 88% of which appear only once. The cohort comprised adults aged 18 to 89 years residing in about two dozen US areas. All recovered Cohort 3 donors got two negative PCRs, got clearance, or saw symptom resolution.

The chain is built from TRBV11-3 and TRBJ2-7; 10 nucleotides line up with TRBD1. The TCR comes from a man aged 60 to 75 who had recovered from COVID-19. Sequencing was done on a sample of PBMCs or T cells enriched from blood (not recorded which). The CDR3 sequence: CASSHRTGGRDEQYF. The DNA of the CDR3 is TGTGCCAGCAGCCATAGGACAGGGGGGCGCGACGAGCAGTACTTC.